These 19 T cell receptor beta chains were sequenced from one sample in a study of blood T cell repertoires in COVID-19. TCRdb's table, derived via immunoSEQ multiplex PCR, lists solely in-frame clones and lacks some. This sample has approximately 70,000 clones; 91% occur once, and the top ten carry around 7%. The sample comprised peripheral blood. The receptors were sampled from a man aged 40-55 years with COVID-19, enrolled during active disease.

V gene TRBV24-1 combines with J gene TRBJ2-3; 8 nucleotides line up with TRBD2. J gave up 0 bases and V 5 bases, and 9 bases lay outside the gene matches. The CDR3 runs to 17 residues. Germline V lookup: CDR1 KGHDR, CDR2 SFDVKD. In nucleotides, the CDR3 is TGTGCCACCAGTGCCTCAGGACTAGCCCCCAGCACAGATACGCAGTATTTT. Amino acid sequence: CATSASGLAPSTDTQYF.

The rearrangement links TRBV19 to TRBJ2-1; 9 bases are shared with TRBD1. Germline V CDR1 and CDR2: LNHDA, SQIVND (reference sequence). J gave up 6 bases and V 6 bases, and 6 bases lay outside the gene matches. CDR3 length equals 14 residues. CDR3 region: CASSQDRGPNEQFF. CDR3 coding DNA: TGTGCCAGTAGCCAGGACAGGGGACCCAATGAGCAGTTCTTC.

This chain links TRBV28 with TRBJ1-5, with 7 bases matching TRBD1. Germline V gene sequence: CDR1 MDHEN, CDR2 SYDVKM. V shed 5 bases and J 4 bases; nucleotides not matched to a gene: 8. The CDR3 covers 15 residues. CDR3: CASSREGAGNQPQHF. For the CDR3, the DNA is TGTGCCAGCAGTCGAGAGGGGGCAGGGAATCAGCCCCAGCATTTT.

The chain combines TRBV5-4 with TRBJ1-3, with 8 bases that match TRBD1. The V gene's germline CDR1 is SGHNT and CDR2 YYREEE (reference sequence). After removal of 1 base from V and 7 bases from J, the junction contained 7 bases not matched to a gene. The CDR3 extends over 15 amino acids. This CDR3 is CASSLIPDRENTIYF. CDR3 nucleotide sequence: TGTGCCAGCAGCTTGATACCGGACAGGGAGAACACCATATATTTT. Drawing the rest from reference TRBV5-4 and TRBJ1-3, the complete variable domain is ETGVTQSPTHLIKTRGQQVTLRCSSQSGHNTVSWYQQALGQGPQFIFQYYREEENGRGNFPPRFSGLQFPNYSSELNVNALELDDSALYLCASSLIPDRENTIYFGEGSWLTVV.

The chain recombines TRBV6-5 with TRBJ1-2, with TRBD1 identical over 10 bases. Germline CDR1 and CDR2: MNHEY and SVGAGI. Trimming removed 0 bases from V and 6 bases from J; junction bases left unmatched: 7. The CDR3 extends over 16 amino acids. CDR3 residues: CASSYSPRDRGDGYTF. CDR3 bases: TGTGCCAGCAGTTACTCGCCCCGGGACAGGGGAGATGGCTACACCTTC.

The J gene is TRBJ1-1, the V gene TRBV30; tentative D call: TRBD1 (6 bases). The germline V and J ends were trimmed by 3 bases and 4 bases, with 9 bases remaining between them. This CDR3 is built from 12 residues. Per germline, CDR1 GTSNPN and CDR2 SVGIG (reference sequence). The CDR3 spells CAWRAGVTEAFF. CDR3 nucleotides: TGTGCCTGGAGAGCAGGGGTCACTGAAGCTTTCTTT.

This chain joins TRBV3-1 (or the pseudogene TRBV3-2) and TRBJ2-2, with TRBD1 matching 11 bases. Germline CDR1 and CDR2: LGHDT and YNNKEL (reference sequence). CDR3 length: 18 amino acids. V lost 2 bases and J lost 5; bases outside the gene matches: 10. The CDR3 DNA reads as TGTGCCAGCAGCCAACTGACGTGGGGACAGGGGGGTACCGGGGAGCTGTTTTTT. Translating it yields CASSQLTWGQGGTGELFF.

This chain uses TRBV27 with TRBJ1-4; D unclear. The CDR3 runs 15 residues. Germline V gene data show CDR1 as MNHEY and CDR2 as SMNVEV (reference sequence). Trimming removed 7 bases from V and 8 bases from J, with 20 bases in between. In DNA, the CDR3 is TGTGCCAGCAACCTCCCCACTGGGTCGCGGGAAAAACTGTTTTTT. It encodes CASNLPTGSREKLFF. Full variable domain (remainder filled in from reference TRBV27 and TRBJ1-4): EAQVTQNPRYLITVTGKKLTVTCSQNMNHEYMSWYRQDPGLGLRQIYYSMNVEVTDKGDVPEGYKVSRKEKRNFPLILESPSPNQTSLYFCASNLPTGSREKLFFGSGTQLSVL.

V is TRBV2 and J is TRBJ1-1; D gene unclear. Germline values: CDR1 SNHLY, CDR2 FYNNEI. The CDR3 is made up of 13 amino acids. The germline V and J ends were trimmed by 2 bases and 4 bases, with 8 bases remaining between them. The CDR3 DNA follows: TGTGCCAGCAGTGAATTGGCCGCCACTGAAGCTTTCTTT. Protein sequence: CASSELAATEAFF.

The chain combines TRBV28 with TRBJ1-1, with D possibly matching TRBD1 (5 bases). Germline V gene lookup returns CDR1 MDHEN and CDR2 SYDVKM. There are 14 residues in the CDR3. V gave up 5 bases and J gave up 5 bases, with 15 bases separating them. CDR3: CASSLSQGGTEAFF. DNA for the CDR3: TGTGCCAGCAGTCTATCCCAGGGAGGGACTGAAGCTTTCTTT. Combining the CDR3 with reference TRBV28 and TRBJ1-1 gives the whole variable domain DVKVTQSSRYLVKRTGEKVFLECVQDMDHENMFWYRQDPGLGLRLIYFSYDVKMKEKGDIPEGYSVSREKKERFSLILESASTNQTSMYLCASSLSQGGTEAFFGQGTRLTVV.

The chain links TRBV19 to TRBJ1-2; the match to TRBD1 covers 7 bases. V gave up 3 bases and J gave up 6 bases; unmatched junction bases: 7. The CDR3 runs 14 residues. Germline CDR1 reads LNHDA; CDR2 reads SQIVND (reference sequence). CDR3 sequence: CASSISDRAHGYTF. CDR3 in DNA: TGTGCCAGTAGTATCTCCGACAGGGCGCATGGCTACACCTTC.

This chain links TRBV7-9 with TRBJ2-1, with D possibly matching TRBD2 (6 bases). CDR3 length: 16 amino acids. Germline CDR1 is SEHNR and CDR2 is FQNEAQ (reference sequence). Trimming left V 1 base short and J 4 bases short, with 14 bases between. DNA for the CDR3: TGTGCCAGCAGCTTAGGGACACTAGCAGGTTACAATGAGCAGTTCTTC. Residues: CASSLGTLAGYNEQFF. The full variable domain, in which reference TRBV7-9 and TRBJ2-1 provide the parts outside the CDR3, is DTGVSQNPRHKITKRGQNVTFRCDPISEHNRLYWYRQTLGQGPEFLTYFQNEAQLEKSRLLSDRFSAERPKGSFSTLEIQRTEQGDSAMYLCASSLGTLAGYNEQFFGPGTRLTVL.

The chain joins TRBV15 to TRBJ1-1, with D unclear. The CDR3 consists of 17 residues. CDR1 is LNHNV, CDR2 YYDKDF, per germline (reference sequence). Trimming cost V 2 bases and J 5 bases, with 21 bases left between them. CDR3 residues: CATSRMRLSPARTEAFF. In DNA form, the CDR3 reads TGTGCCACCAGCAGAATGAGACTGTCCCCAGCCAGAACTGAAGCTTTCTTT.

For this clone: The germline gene is not matched at one end of the junction; a read error may be the cause. This chain connects TRBV30 to TRBJ2-1; 8 positions agree with TRBD2. The CDR3 runs to 10 residues. CDR1 is GTSNPN, CDR2 SVGIG, per germline (reference sequence). The CDR3 region is CAWSEGLVVF. As DNA, the CDR3 is TGTGCCTGGAGTGAGGGACTAGTGGTCTTC.

The sample holds a few counts of this clone. The rearrangement links TRBV5-5 to TRBJ1-1, with 11 bases matching TRBD1. Germline assignment: CDR1 SGHKS and CDR2 YYEKEE (reference sequence). The CDR3 length is 14 residues. The V and J ends lost 0 bases and 7 bases, in that order; junction bases with no gene match: 2. CDR3 nucleotides: TGTGCCAGCAGCTTGGAGGGACAGGGGGTTGAAGCTTTCTTT. Protein sequence: CASSLEGQGVEAFF.

The rearrangement joins TRBV27 to TRBJ2-2, with unresolved D. CDR1 MNHEY and CDR2 SMNVEV come from the germline V gene (reference sequence). Trimming shortened V by 5 bases and J by 0 bases, and 4 bases separated the two germline ends. The CDR3 totals 13 residues. The CDR3 DNA is TGTGCCAGCAGTCGGGCGAACACCGGGGAGCTGTTTTTT. Protein product: CASSRANTGELFF.

J is TRBJ1-6 and V is TRBV6-2 or TRBV6-3; 8 bases match TRBD1. The CDR3 loop spans 15 amino acids. J gave up 8 bases and V 5 bases, and 8 bases lay outside the gene matches. Germline V gives CDR1 MNHEY, CDR2 SVGEGT. CDR3: CASSPTGTGHSPLHF. CDR3 DNA sequence: TGTGCCAGCAGTCCCACCGGGACAGGTCATTCACCCCTCCACTTT.

In this sample, this clone turned up a few times. This chain connects TRBV2 to TRBJ2-3; the match to TRBD2 covers 10 bases. V lost 6 bases and J lost 9; bases outside the gene matches: 9. This CDR3 is 14 amino acids long. CDR1 SNHLY and CDR2 FYNNEI come from the germline V gene. CDR3 DNA: TGTGCCAGCAGGCTGGGACTAGCGAGGGGAACGCAGTATTTT. Amino acids: CASRLGLARGTQYF.

The chain couples TRBV30 to TRBJ2-5; no clear D. The CDR3 covers 13 residues. Looked up from germline, CDR1 is GTSNPN and CDR2 is SVGIG (reference sequence). Trimming shortened V by 0 bases and J by 1 base, and 6 bases separated the two germline ends. The CDR3 loop is CAWSVQIQETQYF. The DNA of the CDR3 is TGTGCCTGGAGTGTTCAAATCCAAGAGACCCAGTACTTC.